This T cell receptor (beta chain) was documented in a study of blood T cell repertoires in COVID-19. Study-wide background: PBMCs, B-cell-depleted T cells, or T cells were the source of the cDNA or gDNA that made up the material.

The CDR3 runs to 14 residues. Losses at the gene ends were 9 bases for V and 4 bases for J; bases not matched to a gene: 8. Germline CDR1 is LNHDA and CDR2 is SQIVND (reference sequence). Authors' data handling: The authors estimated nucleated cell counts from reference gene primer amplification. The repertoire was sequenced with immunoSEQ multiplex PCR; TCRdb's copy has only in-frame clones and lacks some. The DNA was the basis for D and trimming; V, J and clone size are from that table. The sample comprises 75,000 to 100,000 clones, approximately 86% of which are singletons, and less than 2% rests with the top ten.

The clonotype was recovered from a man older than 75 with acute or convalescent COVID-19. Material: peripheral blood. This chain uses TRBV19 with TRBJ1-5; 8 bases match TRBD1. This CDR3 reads CASEDRGWNQPQHF. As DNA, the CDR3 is TGTGCCAGCGAAGACAGGGGATGGAATCAGCCCCAGCATTTT. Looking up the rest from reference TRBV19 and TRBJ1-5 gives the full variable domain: DGGITQSPKYLFRKEGQNVTLSCEQNLNHDAMYWYRQDPGQGLRLIYYSQIVNDFQKGDIAEGYSVSREKKESFPLTVTSAQKNPTAFYLCASEDRGWNQPQHFGDGTRLSIL.